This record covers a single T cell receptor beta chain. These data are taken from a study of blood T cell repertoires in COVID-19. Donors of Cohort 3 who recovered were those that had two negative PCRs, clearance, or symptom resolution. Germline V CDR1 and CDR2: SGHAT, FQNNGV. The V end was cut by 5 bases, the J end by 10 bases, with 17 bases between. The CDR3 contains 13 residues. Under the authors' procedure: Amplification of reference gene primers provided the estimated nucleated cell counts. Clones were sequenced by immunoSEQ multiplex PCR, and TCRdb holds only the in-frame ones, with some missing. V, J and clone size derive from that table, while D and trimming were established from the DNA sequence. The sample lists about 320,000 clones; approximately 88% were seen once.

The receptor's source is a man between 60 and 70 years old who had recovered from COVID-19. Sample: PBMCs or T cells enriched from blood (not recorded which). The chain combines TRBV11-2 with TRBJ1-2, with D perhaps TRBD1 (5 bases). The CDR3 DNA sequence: TGTGCCAGCAGCGCGGGACCCCTGGGGGTCTACACCTTC. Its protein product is CASSAGPLGVYTF.